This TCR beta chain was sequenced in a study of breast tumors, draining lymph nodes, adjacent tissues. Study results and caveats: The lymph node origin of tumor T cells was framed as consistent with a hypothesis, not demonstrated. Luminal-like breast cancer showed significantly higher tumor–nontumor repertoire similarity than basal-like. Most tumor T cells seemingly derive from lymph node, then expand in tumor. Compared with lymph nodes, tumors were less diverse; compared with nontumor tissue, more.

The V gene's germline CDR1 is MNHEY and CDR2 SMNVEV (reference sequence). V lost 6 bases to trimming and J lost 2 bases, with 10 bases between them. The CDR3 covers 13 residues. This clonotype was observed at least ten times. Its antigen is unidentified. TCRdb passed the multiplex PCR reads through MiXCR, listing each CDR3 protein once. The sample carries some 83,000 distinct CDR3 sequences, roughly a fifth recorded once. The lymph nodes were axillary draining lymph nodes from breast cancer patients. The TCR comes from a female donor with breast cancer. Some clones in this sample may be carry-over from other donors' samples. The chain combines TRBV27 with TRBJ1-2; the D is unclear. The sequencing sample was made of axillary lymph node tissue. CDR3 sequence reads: CASSLDGNYGYTF. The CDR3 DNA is TGTGCCAGCAGCTTGGACGGCAACTATGGCTACACCTTC.